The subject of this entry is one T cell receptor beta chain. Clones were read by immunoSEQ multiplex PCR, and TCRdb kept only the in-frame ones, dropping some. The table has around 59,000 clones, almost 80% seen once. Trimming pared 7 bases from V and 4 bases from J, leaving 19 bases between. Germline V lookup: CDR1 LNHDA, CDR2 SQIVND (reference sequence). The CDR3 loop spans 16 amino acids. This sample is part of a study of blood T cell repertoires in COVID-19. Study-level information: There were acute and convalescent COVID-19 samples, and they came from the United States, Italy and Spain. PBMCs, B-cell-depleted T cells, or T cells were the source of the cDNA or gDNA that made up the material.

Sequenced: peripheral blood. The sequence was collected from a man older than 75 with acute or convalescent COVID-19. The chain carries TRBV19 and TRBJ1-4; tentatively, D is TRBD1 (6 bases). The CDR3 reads CASTPGGQTFNEKLFF. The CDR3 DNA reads TGTGCCAGTACCCCGGGGGGCCAGACCTTTAATGAAAAACTGTTTTTT.